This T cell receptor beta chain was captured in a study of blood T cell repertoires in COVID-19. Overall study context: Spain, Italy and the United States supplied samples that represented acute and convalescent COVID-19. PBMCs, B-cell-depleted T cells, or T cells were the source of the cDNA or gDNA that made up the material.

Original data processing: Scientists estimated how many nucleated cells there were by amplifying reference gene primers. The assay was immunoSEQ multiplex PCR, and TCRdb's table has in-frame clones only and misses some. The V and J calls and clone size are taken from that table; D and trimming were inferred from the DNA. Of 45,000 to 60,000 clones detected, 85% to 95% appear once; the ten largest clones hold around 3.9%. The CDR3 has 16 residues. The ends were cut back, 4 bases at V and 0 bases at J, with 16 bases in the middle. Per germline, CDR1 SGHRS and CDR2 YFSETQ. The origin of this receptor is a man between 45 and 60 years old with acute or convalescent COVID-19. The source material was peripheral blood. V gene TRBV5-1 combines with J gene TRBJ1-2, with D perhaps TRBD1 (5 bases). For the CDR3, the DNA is TGCGCCAGCAGCGGGGGGACGGGAACAGCTAACTATGGCTACACCTTC. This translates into CASSGGTGTANYGYTF.